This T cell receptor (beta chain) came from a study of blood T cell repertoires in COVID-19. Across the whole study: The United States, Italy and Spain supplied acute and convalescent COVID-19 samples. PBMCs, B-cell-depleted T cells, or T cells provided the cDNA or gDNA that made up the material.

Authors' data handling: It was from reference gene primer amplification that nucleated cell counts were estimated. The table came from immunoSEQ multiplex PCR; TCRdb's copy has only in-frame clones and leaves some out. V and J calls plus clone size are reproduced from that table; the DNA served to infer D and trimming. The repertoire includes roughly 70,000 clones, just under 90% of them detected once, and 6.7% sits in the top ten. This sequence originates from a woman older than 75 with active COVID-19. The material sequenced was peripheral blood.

DNA for the CDR3: TGTGCCAGCAGCCCGGGGACTAGCGGGGCGGCTAGCGAAGGAGAGCAGTTCTTC. This translates into CASSPGTSGAASEGEQFF. The genes are TRBV7-8 and TRBJ2-1; TRBD2 matches 13 bases. Per the germline V gene, CDR1 is SGHVS and CDR2 is FQNEAQ. The CDR3 sequence is 18 residues long. V trimming: 5 bases; J trimming: 10 bases; junction bases outside the gene matches: 17.